Shown below are 27 T cell receptor beta chains from a single sample sequenced in a study of blood T cell repertoires in COVID-19. The assay was immunoSEQ multiplex PCR, and TCRdb's table has in-frame clones only and misses some. The data hold around 250,000 clones, with around 88% observed a single time. The sequencing input was peripheral blood. These TCRs come from a woman older than 75 with COVID-19, enrolled during active disease.

The rearrangement links TRBV5-8 to TRBJ1-5; 11 nucleotides match TRBD1. V shed 3 bases and J 7 bases; nucleotides not matched to a gene: 6. Germline CDR1 is SGHTS and CDR2 is YDEGEE. The CDR3 has 15 amino acids. The CDR3 is CASSSGQGAGQPQHF. For the CDR3, the DNA is TGTGCCAGCAGCTCCGGACAGGGGGCCGGGCAGCCCCAGCATTTT.

The V gene is TRBV11-2, the J gene TRBJ1-1; no clear D gene. V dropped 4 bases and J dropped 1 base, with 10 bases sitting between them. The CDR3 totals 14 residues. Germline V gene lookup returns CDR1 SGHAT and CDR2 FQNNGV. CDR3 sequence (DNA): TGTGCCAGCAGCTCCATAAACTCGAACACTGAAGCTTTCTTT. It translates to CASSSINSNTEAFF.

Regarding this clone: The sample has other DNA sequences that encode this CDR3 too. This chain connects TRBV19 to TRBJ1-4; 10 bases are shared with TRBD1. The length of the CDR3 is 14 residues. Unmatched junction bases numbered 1, after V lost 4 bases and J lost 5 bases. Per germline, CDR1 LNHDA and CDR2 SQIVND (reference sequence). CDR3 nucleotides: TGTGCCAGTAGTAGGGGACAGGGGAATGAAAAACTGTTTTTT. It yields the protein CASSRGQGNEKLFF.

This sequence joins TRBV2 and TRBJ1-1, with D possibly TRBD1 on 5 matching bases. The CDR3 is 13 amino acids. V was trimmed by 6 bases and J by 5 bases, leaving 13 bases between them. Germline CDR1 reads SNHLY; CDR2 reads FYNNEI. CDR3 in amino acids: CASRTFQGTEAFF. CDR3 coding DNA: TGTGCCAGCAGAACCTTCCAGGGTACTGAAGCTTTCTTT.

V gene TRBV30 combines with J gene TRBJ1-6; 8 bases align to TRBD1. The CDR3 contains 16 residues. The germline V gene encodes CDR1 GTSNPN and CDR2 SVGIG (reference sequence). V lost 2 bases and J lost 5; bases outside the gene matches: 8. The CDR3 spells CAWSLGQGKNNSPLHF. CDR3 nucleotides: TGTGCCTGGAGTCTAGGACAGGGAAAAAATAATTCACCCCTCCACTTT.

The V and J genes are TRBV29-1 and TRBJ1-1; 7 bases map to TRBD1. The CDR3 is 12 amino acids. V lost 5 bases and J lost 5; bases outside the gene matches: 5. The V gene's germline CDR1 is SQVTM and CDR2 ANQGSEA. CDR3: CSVLRGLTEAFF. The DNA for the CDR3 is TGCAGCGTTCTTAGGGGGCTTACTGAAGCTTTCTTT.

This clone was recorded a few times. The chain recombines TRBV9 with TRBJ1-3; D remains unclear. Germline V gives CDR1 SGDLS, CDR2 YYNGEE. V was clipped by 7 bases and J by 4 bases, with 12 bases between them. This CDR3 spans 13 amino acids. Written as DNA, the CDR3 is TGTGCCAGCGGCGCGGGGTTAGGAAACACCATATATTTT. It is translated as CASGAGLGNTIYF.

The rearrangement links TRBV6-5 to TRBJ1-2, with 7 bases identical to TRBD1. Germline V gene sequence: CDR1 MNHEY, CDR2 SVGAGI. The CDR3 length is 15 residues. V gave up 3 bases and J gave up 2 bases; unmatched junction bases: 6. The CDR3, as DNA: TGTGCCAGCAGTTATTCGGCAGGGGGAAACTATGGCTACACCTTC. Protein: CASSYSAGGNYGYTF.

V is TRBV28 and J is TRBJ1-5, with D possibly TRBD1 on 5 matching bases. The V end was cut by 6 bases, the J end by 3 bases, with 6 bases between. The CDR3 totals 12 residues. In germline, CDR1 is MDHEN, CDR2 SYDVKM. The CDR3: CASRTANQPQHF. In DNA form, the CDR3 reads TGTGCCAGCAGGACAGCCAATCAGCCCCAGCATTTT.

This chain uses TRBV6-5 with TRBJ2-3, with D possibly TRBD2 on 6 matching bases. Per germline, CDR1 MNHEY and CDR2 SVGAGI. This CDR3 contains 14 residues. V shed 10 bases and J shed 4 bases, with 18 bases lying between them. Here the CDR3 reads CATRDSGGADTQYF. DNA of the CDR3: TGTGCCACCAGGGACTCCGGTGGGGCAGATACGCAGTATTTT.

The V call is TRBV3-1 (or the pseudogene TRBV3-2), the J call TRBJ2-1; 9 nucleotides match TRBD1. Germline assignment: CDR1 LGHDT and CDR2 YNNKEL (reference sequence). The CDR3 covers 14 residues. The junction had 6 bases not matched to a gene; V was cut back by 4 bases and J by 8 bases. The CDR3 protein is CASSLGTGYHEQFF. Written as DNA, the CDR3 is TGTGCCAGCAGCCTCGGGACAGGGTATCATGAGCAGTTCTTC.

This chain connects TRBV28 to TRBJ2-7, with 7 positions matching TRBD2. CDR1 is MDHEN, CDR2 SYDVKM, per germline. CDR3 length equals 14 residues. Trimming cost V 5 bases and J 3 bases; bases outside gene matches: 7. CDR3 DNA sequence: TGTGCCAGCAGTCCCGGGACTACTTACTACGAGCAGTACGTC. It is translated as CASSPGTTYYEQYV.

The chain recombines TRBV19 with TRBJ2-5; TRBD2 might be the D (6 bases). This CDR3 is built from 13 residues. The V gene's germline CDR1 is LNHDA and CDR2 SQIVND (reference sequence). The germline V and J ends were trimmed by 7 bases and 5 bases, with 14 bases remaining between them. CDR3 sequence reads: CASTPPGEETQYF. The CDR3 region has the DNA TGTGCCAGTACCCCCCCGGGGGAGGAGACCCAGTACTTC.

The chain joins TRBV5-1 to TRBJ1-2; 9 bases fit TRBD1. CDR1 is SGHRS, CDR2 YFSETQ, per germline. The CDR3 is 15 amino acids. Unmatched junction bases numbered 4, after V lost 2 bases and J lost 2 bases. DNA for the CDR3: TGCGCCAGCAGCTTCGGACAGGGGTCGAACTATGGCTACACCTTC. It is translated as CASSFGQGSNYGYTF.

This rearrangement joins TRBV3-1 (or the pseudogene TRBV3-2) to TRBJ1-2; D possibly corresponds to TRBD1 (5 bases). This CDR3 is 14 amino acids long. The germline CDR1 and CDR2 sequences are LGHDT and YNNKEL (reference sequence). The germline V and J ends were trimmed by 3 bases and 8 bases, with 16 bases remaining between them. Here the CDR3 reads CASSHRGGPPGYTF. CDR3 bases: TGTGCCAGCAGCCATAGGGGAGGCCCCCCAGGCTACACCTTC.

The rearrangement uses TRBV28 and TRBJ1-5; D remains unclear. There are 12 residues in the CDR3. Per germline, CDR1 MDHEN and CDR2 SYDVKM. Trimming shortened V by 2 bases and J by 7 bases, and 6 bases separated the two germline ends. CDR3 bases: TGTGCCAGCAGTTTAAGGAGACAGCCCCAGCATTTT. Residues: CASSLRRQPQHF.

The V gene is TRBV11-3, the J gene TRBJ1-1; 10 positions agree with TRBD1. J was trimmed by 6 bases and V by 6 bases; bases with no gene match: 10. The CDR3 sequence is 15 residues long. Germline V gene sequence: CDR1 SGHNT, CDR2 YENEEA. The CDR3 coding sequence is TGTGCCAGCAGACCCAAGGGACAGGGGTGGGCTGAAGCTTTCTTT. Translating it yields CASRPKGQGWAEAFF.

The gene calls are TRBV5-1 and TRBJ2-1; 9 bases fit TRBD2. Germline assignment: CDR1 SGHRS and CDR2 YFSETQ. The V segment lost 4 bases and the J segment 4 bases; nucleotides outside the gene matches: 3. CDR3 length: 14 residues. The CDR3 loop reads CASSVTSGYNEQFF. Written as DNA, the CDR3 is TGCGCCAGCAGCGTTACTAGCGGGTACAATGAGCAGTTCTTC.

The V call is TRBV20-1, the J call TRBJ2-3; 7 bases agree with TRBD1. The CDR3 consists of 16 residues. V lost 3 bases, J lost 3 bases, and 12 bases stayed unmatched. Germline CDR1 DFQATT, CDR2 SNEGSKA (reference sequence). The CDR3 coding sequence is TGCAGTGCTAGTCTCCGGGGAACAGGGGAGACAGATACGCAGTATTTT. Translated, it gives CSASLRGTGETDTQYF.

V usage is TRBV6-5 and J usage is TRBJ1-6; weak D call: TRBD1 (6 bases). V lost 5 bases to trimming and J lost 7 bases, with 12 bases between them. This CDR3 is built from 14 residues. Germline V gene sequence: CDR1 MNHEY, CDR2 SVGAGI. CDR3 protein: CASSLQGLNSPLHF. Here the CDR3 DNA reads TGTGCCAGCAGTCTCCAGGGGCTCAATTCACCCCTCCACTTT.

The chain joins TRBV10-3 to TRBJ1-1; 7 bases agree with TRBD1. The CDR3 has 12 residues. Germline CDR1 ENHRY, CDR2 SYGVKD. V dropped 6 bases and J dropped 7; count of bases not matched to a gene: 5. The CDR3, as DNA: TGTGCCATCAGCGGCCAGGGGGTTGAAGCTTTCTTT. It is translated as CAISGQGVEAFF.

The chain links TRBV20-1 to TRBJ2-2; D gene ambiguous. The CDR3 totals 13 residues. The V end lost 3 bases, the J end lost 4 bases, and 9 bases lay between the germline ends. The germline V gene has CDR1 DFQATT and CDR2 SNEGSKA (reference sequence). This CDR3 reads CSASKRGTGELFF. CDR3 DNA: TGCAGTGCTAGTAAGAGAGGCACCGGGGAGCTGTTTTTT.

This sequence joins TRBV20-1 and TRBJ1-5; D uncertain. The length of the CDR3 is 16 residues. Germline CDR1 reads DFQATT; CDR2 reads SNEGSKA (reference sequence). V lost 3 bases, J lost 1 base, and 16 bases lay in between. This CDR3 reads CSASGGRKWSNQPQHF. The CDR3 DNA is TGCAGTGCTAGTGGAGGCCGAAAATGGAGCAATCAGCCCCAGCATTTT.

The J gene is TRBJ1-1, the V gene TRBV2, with no clear D. V lost 8 bases and J 1 base, leaving 5 bases between the germline ends. Germline lookup yields CDR1 SNHLY and CDR2 FYNNEI. The CDR3 spans 11 residues. The CDR3 protein is CASSWNTEAFF. CDR3 nucleotides: TGTGCCAGCTCCTGGAACACTGAAGCTTTCTTT.

CDR3 DNA: TGTGCCTGGGGGGGACAGGGGCTGGTGGGGAACACCTTC. Amino acid sequence: CAWGGQGLVGNTF. The chain has TRBV30 and TRBJ1-2; 10 nucleotides agree with TRBD1. Germline V gene lookup returns CDR1 GTSNPN and CDR2 SVGIG (reference sequence). This CDR3 contains 13 residues. V was clipped by 5 bases and J by 12 bases; unmatched bases: 12.

Concerning this clone: One end of the junction does not line up with germline, which may come from a read error. The chain recombines TRBV28 with TRBJ2-7, with 11 bases that match TRBD1. Germline V gene sequence: CDR1 MDHEN, CDR2 SYDVKM. CDR3 length equals 12 residues. CDR3 protein: CASTSPGTGGKF. The CDR3 coding sequence is TGTGCCAGCACCTCCCCCGGGACAGGGGGAAAATTC.

The chain carries TRBV28 and TRBJ1-2; D may be TRBD1 (6 bases). The germline V gene has CDR1 MDHEN and CDR2 SYDVKM. Trimming shortened V by 6 bases and J by 8 bases, and 16 bases separated the two germline ends. The CDR3 is 13 residues long. The CDR3 coding sequence is TGTGCCAGCAGCCGTATCCTTGGGACAGGCTACACCTTC. Translating it yields CASSRILGTGYTF.